The 18 T cell receptor beta chains listed next were all sequenced from one sample in a study of cytomegalovirus exposure and HLA in healthy donors. 13 Jbeta primers and 60 Vbeta primers were used for the PCR. Sequencing was performed with immunoSEQ multiplex PCR; in TCRdb, only in-frame clones are kept and a portion is missing. The profile covers about 77,000 clones, with over 60% appearing a single time and approximately 4.4% taken by the ten largest. Specimen: PBMCs. These receptors originate from a man in his forties in good health and CMV-seronegative.

The chain joins TRBV7-3 to TRBJ2-1, with D tentatively TRBD2 (6 bases). Deletions cut 2 bases from V and 3 bases from J, with 11 bases between. The germline V gene has CDR1 SGHTA and CDR2 FQGTGA. CDR3 length equals 15 residues. Here the CDR3 reads CASSLGIGSYNEQFF. The CDR3 DNA sequence: TGTGCCAGCAGCTTAGGGATCGGGAGCTACAATGAGCAGTTCTTC.

This sequence joins TRBV10-3 and TRBJ1-3; 8 bases fit TRBD1. The CDR3 spans 15 residues. The V gene end was trimmed by 0 bases and the J gene end by 6 bases; junction bases not matched to a gene: 4. CDR1 is ENHRY, CDR2 SYGVKD, per germline. CDR3 region: CAISESGTGANTIYF. DNA of the CDR3: TGTGCCATCAGTGAGTCAGGGACAGGAGCAAACACCATATATTTT.

This chain joins TRBV2 and TRBJ2-1; a weak D match, TRBD2 (6 bases). This CDR3 region has 14 residues. The V gene's germline CDR1 is SNHLY and CDR2 FYNNEI. Trimming left V 3 bases short and J 10 bases short, with 16 bases between. The CDR3 sequence: CASSDQGLLKEQFF. Written as DNA, the CDR3 is TGTGCCAGCAGTGATCAGGGACTCCTAAAGGAGCAGTTCTTC.

V and J are TRBV23-1 and TRBJ2-7; TRBD1 agrees at 7 bases. TRBV23-1 is an ORF, and what it does is uncertain. Unmatched junction bases numbered 3, after V lost 0 bases and J lost 4 bases. This CDR3 contains 14 residues. CDR3: CASSQSKGAYEQYF. Written as DNA, the CDR3 is TGCGCCAGCAGTCAATCGAAGGGGGCTTACGAGCAGTACTTC.

The chain links TRBV5-4 to TRBJ1-2; tentatively, D is TRBD1 (5 bases). The CDR3 is made up of 16 amino acids. Germline V lookup: CDR1 SGHNT, CDR2 YYREEE (reference sequence). V was clipped by 4 bases and J by 4 bases, with 20 bases between them. The CDR3 region has the DNA TGTGCCAGCAGCACAGGCCTCTGGATCGATACCTATGGCTACACCTTC. Its translation is CASSTGLWIDTYGYTF.

This rearrangement joins TRBV27 to TRBJ2-3, with D hard to call. Trimming stripped 8 bases from V and 1 base from J, with 13 bases between. CDR1 is MNHEY and CDR2 is SMNVEV in the germline V gene (reference sequence). The CDR3 runs 14 residues. The CDR3 protein is CASSRRSGTDTQYF. The CDR3 DNA is TGTGCCAGCTCCCGTCGCAGCGGCACAGATACGCAGTATTTT.

The chain has TRBV12-5 and TRBJ1-5; TRBD1 agrees at 8 bases. CDR1 is LGHNT, CDR2 FRNRAP, per germline. Unmatched junction bases numbered 19, after V lost 0 bases and J lost 0 bases. The CDR3 is made up of 22 amino acids. The CDR3 sequence is CASGLVAFYPVDRGYSNQPQHF. The CDR3 DNA is TGTGCTAGTGGTTTGGTAGCTTTCTACCCCGTCGACAGGGGCTATAGCAATCAGCCCCAGCATTTT.

V and J are TRBV11-3 and TRBJ1-3; TRBD1 might be the D (5 bases). Germline V gene sequence: CDR1 SGHNT, CDR2 YENEEA. V lost 1 base to trimming and J lost 2 bases, with 9 bases between them. The CDR3 covers 15 residues. As DNA, the CDR3 is TGTGCCAGCAGCTTAGGACCAGGGCCTGGAAACACCATATATTTT. It specifies CASSLGPGPGNTIYF.

This clone was observed a handful of times. The chain has TRBV18 and TRBJ1-1, with no clear D. Between the trimmed V and J ends, which lost 8 bases and 1 base, there was a span of 11 bases. CDR3 size: 13 residues. The germline V gene has CDR1 KGHSH and CDR2 LQKENI. The DNA for the CDR3 is TGTGCCAGCCGCGACAATGGGAACACTGAAGCTTTCTTT. Residues: CASRDNGNTEAFF.

J is TRBJ2-5 and V is TRBV6-5, with 7 positions matching TRBD2. The CDR3 has 15 residues. In germline, CDR1 is MNHEY, CDR2 SVGAGI. The trim removed 5 bases at V and 3 bases at J, leaving 9 bases unmatched. The CDR3 coding sequence is TGTGCCAGCAGTCCCGGGGGGACGGATGAAGAGACCCAGTACTTC. As protein: CASSPGGTDEETQYF.

The rearrangement links TRBV5-5 to TRBJ1-4; perhaps TRBD1 as D (5 bases). The CDR3 runs to 13 residues. Germline assignment: CDR1 SGHKS and CDR2 YYEKEE (reference sequence). V lost 4 bases and J 7 bases, leaving 11 bases between the germline ends. This chain's CDR3 is CASSPGGSEKLFF. In nucleotides, the CDR3 is TGTGCCAGCAGCCCCGGGGGTTCTGAAAAACTGTTTTTT.

V gene TRBV5-6 combines with J gene TRBJ1-4; D possibly corresponds to TRBD1 (5 bases). This CDR3 contains 15 residues. CDR1 SGHDT and CDR2 YYEEEE come from the germline V gene. Trimming cost V 4 bases and J 3 bases, with 13 bases left between them. The CDR3, as DNA: TGTGCCAGCAGCCGAAGGACAACGGCTAATGAAAAACTGTTTTTT. Amino acids: CASSRRTTANEKLFF.

The rearrangement uses TRBV5-4 and TRBJ2-3; 10 positions match TRBD2. This CDR3 contains 16 residues. The germline V gene has CDR1 SGHNT and CDR2 YYREEE (reference sequence). Trimming at V came to 0 bases and at J to 4 bases, leaving 5 bases not matched to a gene. The CDR3 DNA reads TGTGCCAGCAGCTTGGACCCCGGGACTAGCGCAGATACGCAGTATTTT. Its translation: CASSLDPGTSADTQYF.

The V and J genes are TRBV6-1 and TRBJ2-2, with D unresolved. In germline, CDR1 is MNHNS, CDR2 SASEGT. Trimming took 5 bases from V and 2 from J, leaving 9 bases between them. The length of the CDR3 is 14 residues. The DNA of the CDR3 is TGTGCCAGCAGTATTGCGTTTAACACCGGGGAGCTGTTTTTT. This codes for CASSIAFNTGELFF.

The J gene is TRBJ1-2, the V gene TRBV29-1; 10 nucleotides agree with TRBD1. This CDR3 contains 12 residues. Germline V lookup: CDR1 SQVTM, CDR2 ANQGSEA. V dropped 5 bases and J dropped 4; count of bases not matched to a gene: 1. CDR3 amino acids: CSVRTGGYGYTF. The CDR3 DNA reads as TGCAGCGTTCGGACAGGGGGCTATGGCTACACCTTC.

The chain joins TRBV9 to TRBJ2-3; D unresolved. CDR3 length equals 16 residues. Per the germline V gene, CDR1 is SGDLS and CDR2 is YYNGEE. V lost 0 bases, J lost 0 bases, and 11 bases lay in between. In DNA, the CDR3 is TGTGCCAGCAGCGTAGCGCGGAGCACTAGCACAGATACGCAGTATTTT. Protein product: CASSVARSTSTDTQYF.

The rearrangement joins TRBV11-3 to TRBJ1-1; D not resolved. Germline V lookup: CDR1 SGHNT, CDR2 YENEEA. Trimming cost V 1 base and J 1 base, with 4 bases left between them. This CDR3 has 13 residues. As DNA, the CDR3 is TGTGCCAGCAGCTTAGTCCGGAACACTGAAGCTTTCTTT. Translated, it gives CASSLVRNTEAFF.

In nucleotides, the CDR3 is TGTGCCAGCAGCCAAGCCGAGGGCTCTGGAGAGACCCAGTACTTC. It codes for CASSQAEGSGETQYF. The genes are TRBV4-2 and TRBJ2-5; D may be TRBD2 (5 bases). Looked up from germline, CDR1 is LGHNA and CDR2 is YNFKEQ. The germline V and J ends were trimmed by 1 base and 4 bases, with 13 bases remaining between them. The CDR3 covers 15 residues.